This passage covers 22 T cell receptor beta chains from one sample sequenced in a study of blood T cell repertoires in COVID-19. Assay used: immunoSEQ multiplex PCR; TCRdb lists only in-frame clones, some missing. The sample holds some 25,000 clones, 82% seen once. Sequenced material: peripheral blood. These receptors came from a human donor in a cohort sampled during active COVID-19.

The V gene is TRBV5-1, the J gene TRBJ2-1, with 16 bases matching TRBD2. The germline V gene has CDR1 SGHRS and CDR2 YFSETQ. The CDR3 spans 17 residues. V shed 4 bases, J shed 5 bases, and the junction held 6 bases outside the gene matches. The CDR3 loop reads CASSPGLAGGPNNEQFF. The CDR3, as DNA: TGCGCCAGCAGCCCGGGACTAGCGGGAGGGCCGAACAATGAGCAGTTCTTC.

J is TRBJ1-1 and V is TRBV3-1 (or the pseudogene TRBV3-2); maybe TRBD1 (6 bases). Trimming pared 1 base from V and 3 bases from J, leaving 21 bases between. This CDR3 has 18 residues. Germline CDR1 LGHDT, CDR2 YNNKEL (reference sequence). The CDR3 coding sequence is TGTGCCAGCAGCCAAGGTTTACGGATAGGGAACAGGGACACTGAAGCTTTCTTT. Amino acid sequence: CASSQGLRIGNRDTEAFF.

The genes are TRBV21-1 and TRBJ1-1. TRBV21-1 is a known pseudogene. CDR3 length: 13 amino acids. This CDR3 reads CASSPRVLTEAFF. DNA for the CDR3: TGTGCCAGCAGCCCGCGGGTCCTCACTGAAGCTTTCTTT.

The J gene is TRBJ2-1, the V gene TRBV4-3, with 11 bases that match TRBD1. The CDR3 sequence is 15 residues long. Trimming cost V 3 bases and J 4 bases; bases outside gene matches: 2. CDR1 LGHNA and CDR2 YSLEER come from the germline V gene. CDR3 sequence (DNA): TGCGCCAGCAGCCAGGGGACAGGGGGGTACAATGAGCAGTTCTTC. Translation: CASSQGTGGYNEQFF.

The rearrangement joins TRBV11-1 to TRBJ2-6, with D possibly being TRBD2 (6 bases). Trimming took off 2 bases at V and 1 base at J, with 6 bases between the two ends. The CDR3 contains 15 residues. CDR1 is SGHAT and CDR2 is FQDESV in the germline V gene (reference sequence). This CDR3 reads CASSLRESGANVLTF. CDR3 nucleotides: TGTGCCAGCAGCTTACGGGAGTCTGGGGCCAACGTCCTGACTTTC.

The chain employs TRBV12-3 or TRBV12-4 and TRBJ1-1; a possible D gene is TRBD1 (6 bases). CDR3 size: 13 residues. Trimming took 5 bases from V and 3 from J, leaving 10 bases between them. CDR3 loop: CASSQTGYTEAFF. The DNA for the CDR3 is TGTGCCAGCAGTCAGACAGGTTACACTGAAGCTTTCTTT.

This clone was detected a few times. The chain recombines TRBV7-2 with TRBJ2-5; 8 bases fit TRBD2. J lost 1 base, V lost 0 bases, and 1 base had no gene match. The CDR3 sequence is 15 residues long. Germline V gene lookup returns CDR1 SGHTA and CDR2 FQGNSA. CDR3 sequence reads: CASSLAGGAQETQYF. The CDR3 nucleotides read TGTGCCAGCAGCTTAGCCGGGGGGGCCCAAGAGACCCAGTACTTC.

V gene TRBV30 combines with J gene TRBJ1-2; no clear D. CDR1 and CDR2 (germline): GTSNPN, SVGIG (reference sequence). Trimming stripped 0 bases from V and 0 bases from J, with 11 bases between. The CDR3 has 15 residues. The chain's CDR3 is CAWSVRRVTNYGYTF. In nucleotides, the CDR3 is TGTGCCTGGAGTGTACGCCGAGTTACTAACTATGGCTACACCTTC.

V usage is TRBV5-5 and J usage is TRBJ1-5; a weak D match, TRBD1 (5 bases). This CDR3 has 14 residues. CDR1 and CDR2 from the germline V gene are SGHKS and YYEKEE (reference sequence). Deletions cut 4 bases from V and 5 bases from J, with 13 bases between. CDR3 residues: CASSPQGGDQPQHF. CDR3 nucleotide sequence: TGTGCCAGCAGCCCCCAGGGCGGGGATCAGCCCCAGCATTTT. Based on the CDR3 plus reference TRBV5-5 and TRBJ1-5, the full variable domain is DAGVTQSPTHLIKTRGQQVTLRCSPISGHKSVSWYQQVLGQGPQFIFQYYEKEERGRGNFPDRFSARQFPNYSSELNVNALLLGDSALYLCASSPQGGDQPQHFGDGTRLSIL.

This clone was seen a few times. The chain joins TRBV4-3 to TRBJ1-2; TRBD1 matches at 11 bases. The V and J ends lost 0 bases and 1 base, in that order; junction bases with no gene match: 7. Germline lookup yields CDR1 LGHNA and CDR2 YSLEER. This CDR3 comprises 18 residues. CDR3 amino acids: CASSQDWDRGTVNYGYTF. The CDR3 nucleotides read TGCGCCAGCAGCCAAGACTGGGACAGGGGGACTGTTAACTATGGCTACACCTTC.

To note about this clone: Relative to the germline gene, one junction end is altered; a read error may explain this. This chain links TRBV18 with TRBJ1-1; D remains unclear. The germline V gene has CDR1 KGHSH and CDR2 LQKENI. The CDR3 is 13 amino acids. CDR3 bases: TGTGCCAGCTCACCAACGGGGAACAATGAAGCTTTCTTT. As protein: CASSPTGNNEAFF.

The gene calls are TRBV9 and TRBJ2-1; D is perhaps TRBD1 (5 bases). CDR1 is SGDLS, CDR2 YYNGEE, per germline. The CDR3 is 13 residues long. V was cut by 1 base and J by 5 bases, with 7 bases left in between. CDR3: CASSVLQDNEQFF. The CDR3 nucleotides are TGTGCCAGCAGCGTACTACAGGACAATGAGCAGTTCTTC.

The chain recombines TRBV6-5 with TRBJ2-5, with no clear D. CDR3 length equals 14 residues. The ends were cut back, 5 bases at V and 5 bases at J, with 15 bases in the middle. The germline gives CDR1 MNHEY, CDR2 SVGAGI. CDR3 residues: CASSHLGLTETQYF. The CDR3, as DNA: TGTGCCAGCAGTCACCTAGGATTGACGGAGACCCAGTACTTC.

V is TRBV6-6 and J is TRBJ2-6; D is unresolved. This CDR3 has 14 amino acids. Germline V gives CDR1 MNHNY, CDR2 SVGAGI (reference sequence). Trimming left V 10 bases short and J 0 bases short, with 10 bases between. This CDR3 is CATEFSSGANVLTF. DNA for the CDR3: TGTGCCACCGAATTTAGCTCTGGGGCCAACGTCCTGACTTTC.

The rearrangement joins TRBV27 to TRBJ2-1; 7 bases map to TRBD2. The V and J ends lost 7 bases and 2 bases, in that order; junction bases with no gene match: 8. CDR1 MNHEY and CDR2 SMNVEV come from the germline V gene (reference sequence). CDR3 length: 15 residues. The CDR3 protein is CASKRGVTPYNEQFF. CDR3 nucleotides: TGTGCCAGCAAACGGGGGGTAACCCCCTACAATGAGCAGTTCTTC.

This chain links TRBV12-3 or TRBV12-4 with TRBJ1-2; D gene unclear. There are 12 residues in the CDR3. V was shortened by 1 base and J by 7 bases, with 7 bases between the two germline ends. CDR3 amino acids: CASSLGALGYTF. CDR3 bases: TGTGCCAGCAGTTTAGGGGCCCTTGGCTACACCTTC.

The chain employs TRBV5-1 and TRBJ2-5, with 10 nucleotides matching TRBD1. CDR1 is SGHRS, CDR2 YFSETQ, per germline. V gave up 0 bases and J gave up 4 bases; unmatched junction bases: 6. The CDR3 spans 16 residues. CDR3 coding DNA: TGCGCCAGCAGCTTGGCCGTGACAGGGGGCCCAGAGACCCAGTACTTC. Its translation: CASSLAVTGGPETQYF.

DNA for the CDR3: TGTGCCAGCAGCGGCCGACAGGGGTGGGATACGCAGTATTTT. It specifies CASSGRQGWDTQYF. This chain uses TRBV9 with TRBJ2-3, with 8 bases fitting TRBD1. V was pared by 3 bases and J by 6 bases, with 6 bases of the junction left unmatched. CDR1 SGDLS and CDR2 YYNGEE come from the germline V gene. The CDR3 runs to 14 residues.

The V gene is TRBV6-2 or TRBV6-3, the J gene TRBJ1-1; TRBD1 matches at 10 bases. With V trimmed by 0 bases and J by 3 bases, 4 bases remained unmatched. CDR3 length: 16 amino acids. Germline V CDR1 and CDR2: MNHEY, SVGEGT. For the CDR3, the DNA is TGTGCCAGCAGTTACTCCATGGGACAGGGGTACACTGAAGCTTTCTTT. Its translation is CASSYSMGQGYTEAFF.

V gene TRBV29-1 combines with J gene TRBJ1-5, with D tentatively TRBD1 (6 bases). V lost 6 bases to trimming and J lost 0 bases, with 12 bases between them. The CDR3 covers 14 residues. Germline CDR1 is SQVTM and CDR2 is ANQGSEA. The CDR3 DNA reads as TGCAGCGTCAGCAGGGGTCTTAGCAATCAGCCCCAGCATTTT. Its translation: CSVSRGLSNQPQHF. The whole variable domain, remainder taken from reference TRBV29-1 and TRBJ1-5, is SAVISQKPSRDICQRGTSLTIQCQVDSQVTMMFWYRQQPGQSLTLIATANQGSEATYESGFVIDKFPISRPNLTFSTLTVSNMSPEDSSIYLCSVSRGLSNQPQHFGDGTRLSIL.

The DNA for the CDR3 is TGTGCCAGCAGCGTGGATCAGGGGAACTATGGCTACACCTTC. This gives the protein CASSVDQGNYGYTF. The chain links TRBV9 to TRBJ1-2, with D maybe TRBD1 (6 bases). The CDR3 runs 14 residues. V was cut by 2 bases and J by 2 bases, with 10 bases left in between. Germline-derived CDR1 and CDR2 are SGDLS and YYNGEE.

As concerns this clone: One junction end does not reproduce the germline sequence, and a read error may be involved. The V gene is TRBV14, the J gene TRBJ2-7, with D perhaps matching TRBD2 (5 bases). CDR1 SGHDN and CDR2 FVKESK come from the germline V gene. This CDR3 spans 15 amino acids. CDR3 residues: CASSPLGIGSHEQYF. The CDR3 nucleotides read TGTGCCAGCAGCCCCCTCGGGATTGGCTCCCACGAGCAGTACTTC.